These T cell receptor beta chains were read from a single sample in a study of blood T cells in healthy people across ages. One entry per CDR3 protein, called by TCRdb with MiXCR from the 5' RACE reads. The sample has 1.5 million to 2 million distinct CDR3 sequences, around 42% seen once. The sequencing sample was made of blood. Receptor source: a human donor in good health. Each CDR3 is given with its conserved first and last residue. The D gene is left open where the match is weak. A row's size may be missing; if present it is once, few, many or a size class.

V gene: TRBV4-1
clone size: -
J gene: TRBJ2-2
D gene: -
CDR3 DNA: TGCGCCAGCAGATATACCGGGGAGCGGTTTTTT
CDR3 protein: CASRYTGERFF

V gene: TRBV6-5
clone size: few
J gene: TRBJ2-5
D gene: TRBD1
CDR3 DNA: TGTGCCAGCAGTTACCCGGGACAGGGAGGAGAGACCCAGTACTTC
CDR3 protein: CASSYPGQGGETQYF

V gene: TRBV6-2/TRBV6-3
clone size: many
J gene: TRBJ2-3
D gene: -
CDR3 DNA: TGTGCCAGCAGCCCCGGCCCGGGACTCCCAAAAGATACGCAGTATTTT
CDR3 protein: CASSPGPGLPKDTQYF

V gene: TRBV5-5
clone size: -
J gene: TRBJ1-5
D gene: -
CDR3 DNA: TGTGCCAGCAGCGCGGAGGGACCTAGCAATCAGCCCCAGCATTTT
CDR3 protein: CASSAEGPSNQPQHF

V gene: TRBV11-3
clone size: -
J gene: TRBJ2-1
D gene: TRBD1
CDR3 DNA: TGTGCCAGCAGCTTGCCGGGACAGGGAGTCAATGAGCAGTTCTTC
CDR3 protein: CASSLPGQGVNEQFF

V gene: TRBV12-3/TRBV12-4
clone size: -
J gene: TRBJ1-2
D gene: TRBD1
CDR3 DNA: TGTGCCAGCAGAAACAGGGGGCTAGGTGGCTACACCTTC
CDR3 protein: CASRNRGLGGYTF

V gene: TRBV7-2
clone size: once
J gene: TRBJ1-2
D gene: TRBD1
CDR3 DNA: TGTGCCAGCAGCTTACGGTCCGGACAGGGGGGTGGCTACACCTTC
CDR3 protein: CASSLRSGQGGGYTF

V gene: TRBV2
clone size: -
J gene: TRBJ2-7
D gene: -
CDR3 DNA: TGTGCCAGCAGTGGAACAAGGACGTTAGCCTACGAGCAGTACTTC
CDR3 protein: CASSGTRTLAYEQYF

V gene: TRBV7-2
clone size: -
J gene: TRBJ1-5
D gene: -
CDR3 DNA: TGTGCCAGCAACCCGGACAGAAATCAGCCCCAGCATTTT
CDR3 protein: CASNPDRNQPQHF

V gene: TRBV6-1
clone size: -
J gene: TRBJ2-3
D gene: TRBD2
CDR3 DNA: TGTGCCAGCAGACGACGACGGACTAGCGGGGGGACAGATGCGCAGTATTTT
CDR3 protein: CASRRRRTSGGTDAQYF

V gene: TRBV3-1
clone size: few
J gene: TRBJ2-3
D gene: TRBD1
CDR3 DNA: TGTGCCAGCAGCCCCTGGACAGGGGCAGATACGCAGTATTTT
CDR3 protein: CASSPWTGADTQYF

V gene: TRBV6-4
clone size: -
J gene: TRBJ2-1
D gene: -
CDR3 DNA: TGTGCCAGCAGTGATCGGGGACTTGGTGAGCAGTTCTTC
CDR3 protein: CASSDRGLGEQFF

V gene: TRBV7-8
clone size: few
J gene: TRBJ2-1
D gene: TRBD2
CDR3 DNA: TGTGCCAGCAGCCCACTAGCGGGGGGTAGCTATGAGCAGTTCTTC
CDR3 protein: CASSPLAGGSYEQFF

V gene: TRBV12-3/TRBV12-4
clone size: -
J gene: TRBJ2-5
D gene: TRBD2
CDR3 DNA: TGTGCCAGCAGCTATAGCGGGGGAAAGACCCAGTACTTC
CDR3 protein: CASSYSGGKTQYF

V gene: TRBV7-9
clone size: -
J gene: TRBJ1-1
D gene: TRBD1
CDR3 DNA: TGTGCCAGCACCCCGGACAGGGTTGAGGCTTTCTTT
CDR3 protein: CASTPDRVEAFF

V gene: TRBV7-9
clone size: -
J gene: TRBJ2-6
D gene: -
CDR3 DNA: TGTGCCAGCAGCCATCAGGTGACTGGGGCCAACGTCCTGACTTTC
CDR3 protein: CASSHQVTGANVLTF

V gene: TRBV6-5
clone size: -
J gene: TRBJ1-4
D gene: -
CDR3 DNA: TGTGCCAGCAGTTACGGTGGGCACAGTTATGAAAAACTGTTTTTT
CDR3 protein: CASSYGGHSYEKLFF

V gene: TRBV6-5
clone size: few
J gene: TRBJ2-7
D gene: TRBD1
CDR3 DNA: TGTGCCAGCAGCCCGACAGGGGATGCCTACGAGCAGTACTTC
CDR3 protein: CASSPTGDAYEQYF

V gene: TRBV6-1
clone size: -
J gene: TRBJ2-7
D gene: TRBD1
CDR3 DNA: TGTGCCAGCAGCCCAGGGGGCAGGGTTCCGGAATCCCTCTACGAGCAGTACTTC
CDR3 protein: CASSPGGRVPESLYEQYF

V gene: TRBV9
clone size: few
J gene: TRBJ1-2
D gene: TRBD1
CDR3 DNA: TGTGCCAGCAGCGGATATTGGACAGGGGGCTATGGCTACACCTTC
CDR3 protein: CASSGYWTGGYGYTF

V gene: TRBV12-3/TRBV12-4
clone size: -
J gene: TRBJ1-5
D gene: -
CDR3 DNA: TGTGCCAGCAGTTTAGCAGGGGAGCAGCCCCAGCATTTT
CDR3 protein: CASSLAGEQPQHF

V gene: TRBV12-3/TRBV12-4
clone size: -
J gene: TRBJ2-3
D gene: TRBD1
CDR3 DNA: TGTGCCAGCAGTTTAGGGACAGGGGTTTCGTATTTT
CDR3 protein: CASSLGTGVSYF

V gene: TRBV12-3/TRBV12-4
clone size: few
J gene: TRBJ2-7
D gene: -
CDR3 DNA: TGTGCCAGCAGCTTAGGGGCGCGCTACGAGCAGTACTTC
CDR3 protein: CASSLGARYEQYF

V gene: TRBV6-5
clone size: once
J gene: TRBJ1-4
D gene: -
CDR3 DNA: TGTGCCAGCAGTTCAGTTTTTAATGAAAAACTGTTTTTT
CDR3 protein: CASSSVFNEKLFF

V gene: TRBV24-1
clone size: -
J gene: TRBJ2-3
D gene: -
CDR3 DNA: TGTGCCACCAGTGACGTGGACAGCACAGATACGCAGTATTTT
CDR3 protein: CATSDVDSTDTQYF

V gene: TRBV24-1
clone size: -
J gene: TRBJ1-1
D gene: -
CDR3 DNA: TGTGCCACCAGCCGGGGTGGGAACCAGAACACTGAAGCTTTCTTT
CDR3 protein: CATSRGGNQNTEAFF

V gene: TRBV4-1
clone size: -
J gene: TRBJ2-2
D gene: -
CDR3 DNA: TGCGCCAGCAGCCACCGTTTGATCGGGGCCGGGACCGGGGAGCTGTTTTTT
CDR3 protein: CASSHRLIGAGTGELFF